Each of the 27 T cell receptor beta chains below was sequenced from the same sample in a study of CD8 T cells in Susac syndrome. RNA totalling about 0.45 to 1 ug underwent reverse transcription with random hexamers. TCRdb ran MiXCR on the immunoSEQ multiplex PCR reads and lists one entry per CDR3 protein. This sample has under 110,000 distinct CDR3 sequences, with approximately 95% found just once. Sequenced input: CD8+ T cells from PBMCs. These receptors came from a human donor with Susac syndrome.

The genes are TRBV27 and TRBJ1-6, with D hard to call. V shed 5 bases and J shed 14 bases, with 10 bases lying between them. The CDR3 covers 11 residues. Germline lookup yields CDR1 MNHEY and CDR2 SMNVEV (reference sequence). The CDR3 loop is CASSHERSLHF. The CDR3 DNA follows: TGTGCCAGCAGTCATGAGCGGTCCCTCCACTTT.

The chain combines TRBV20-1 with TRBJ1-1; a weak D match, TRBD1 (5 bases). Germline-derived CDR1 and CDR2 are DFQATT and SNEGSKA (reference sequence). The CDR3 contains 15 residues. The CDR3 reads CSALQSRGVNTEAFF. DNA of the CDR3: TGCAGCGCGCTCCAGAGCCGGGGGGTTAACACTGAAGCTTTCTTT.

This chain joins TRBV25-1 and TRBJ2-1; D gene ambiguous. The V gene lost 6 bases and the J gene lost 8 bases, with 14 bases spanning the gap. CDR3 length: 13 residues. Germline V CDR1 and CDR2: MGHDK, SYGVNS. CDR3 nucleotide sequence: TGTGCCAGCAGCCTCCCGATGGCATATGAGCAGTTCTTC. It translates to CASSLPMAYEQFF.

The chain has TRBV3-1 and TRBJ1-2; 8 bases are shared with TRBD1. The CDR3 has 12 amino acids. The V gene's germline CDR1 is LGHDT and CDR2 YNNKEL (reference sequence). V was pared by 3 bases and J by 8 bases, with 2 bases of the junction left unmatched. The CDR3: CASSHGTGGYTF. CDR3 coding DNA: TGTGCCAGCAGCCACGGGACAGGCGGCTACACCTTC.

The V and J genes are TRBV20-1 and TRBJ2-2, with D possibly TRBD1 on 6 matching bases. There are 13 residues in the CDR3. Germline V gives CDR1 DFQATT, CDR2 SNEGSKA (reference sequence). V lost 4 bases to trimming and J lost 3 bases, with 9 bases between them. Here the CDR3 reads CSATDSHTGELFF. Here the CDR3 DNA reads TGCAGTGCTACGGACAGCCACACCGGGGAGCTGTTTTTT.

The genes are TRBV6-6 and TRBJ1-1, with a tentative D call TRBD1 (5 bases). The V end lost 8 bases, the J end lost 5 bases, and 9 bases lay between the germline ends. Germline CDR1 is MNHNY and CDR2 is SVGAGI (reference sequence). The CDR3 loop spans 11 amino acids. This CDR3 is CASPRGTEAFF. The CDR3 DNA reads TGTGCCAGCCCCCGGGGGACTGAAGCTTTCTTT.

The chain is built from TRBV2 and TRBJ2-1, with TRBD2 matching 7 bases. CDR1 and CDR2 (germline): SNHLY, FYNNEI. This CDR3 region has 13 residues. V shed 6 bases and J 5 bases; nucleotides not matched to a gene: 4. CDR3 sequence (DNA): TGTGCCAGCAGAAGCGGGGCGGACAATGAGCAGTTCTTC. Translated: CASRSGADNEQFF. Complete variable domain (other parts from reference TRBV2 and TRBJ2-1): EPEVTQTPSHQVTQMGQEVILRCVPISNHLYFYWYRQILGQKVEFLVSFYNNEISEKSEIFDDQFSVERPDGSNFTLKIRSTKLEDSAMYFCASRSGADNEQFFGPGTRLTVL.

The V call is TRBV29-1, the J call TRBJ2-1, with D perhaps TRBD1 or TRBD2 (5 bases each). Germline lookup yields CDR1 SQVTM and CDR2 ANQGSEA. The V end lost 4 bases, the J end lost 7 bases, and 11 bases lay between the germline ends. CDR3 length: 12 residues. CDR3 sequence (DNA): TGCAGCGTTGGGGCAGGGACGAATGAGCAGTTCTTC. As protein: CSVGAGTNEQFF.

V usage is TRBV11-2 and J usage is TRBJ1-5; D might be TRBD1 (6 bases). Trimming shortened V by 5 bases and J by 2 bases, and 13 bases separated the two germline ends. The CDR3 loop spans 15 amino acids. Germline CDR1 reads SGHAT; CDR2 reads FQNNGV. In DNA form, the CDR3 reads TGTGCCAGCAGCCAGGGACACAAGGGCAATCAGCCCCAGCATTTT. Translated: CASSQGHKGNQPQHF.

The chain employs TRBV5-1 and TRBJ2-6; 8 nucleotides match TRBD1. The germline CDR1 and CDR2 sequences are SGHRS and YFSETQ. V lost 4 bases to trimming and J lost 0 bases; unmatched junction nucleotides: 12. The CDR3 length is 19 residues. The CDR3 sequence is CASSKTGQGGGSGANVLTF. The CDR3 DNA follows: TGCGCCAGCAGCAAGACCGGACAGGGTGGGGGCTCTGGGGCCAACGTCCTGACTTTC.

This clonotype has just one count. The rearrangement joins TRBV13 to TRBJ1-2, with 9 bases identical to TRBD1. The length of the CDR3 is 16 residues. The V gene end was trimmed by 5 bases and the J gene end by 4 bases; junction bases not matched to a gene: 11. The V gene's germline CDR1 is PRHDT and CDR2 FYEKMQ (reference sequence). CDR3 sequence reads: CASSTRDRETLYGYTF. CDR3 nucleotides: TGTGCCAGCAGCACCCGGGACAGGGAGACCCTCTATGGCTACACCTTC.

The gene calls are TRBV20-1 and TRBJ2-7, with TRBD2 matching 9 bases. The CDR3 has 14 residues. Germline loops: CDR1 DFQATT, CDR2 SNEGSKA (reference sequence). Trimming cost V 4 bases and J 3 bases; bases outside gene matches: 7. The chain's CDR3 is CSAKIGGGDYEQYF. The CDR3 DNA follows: TGCAGTGCTAAGATCGGCGGGGGGGACTACGAGCAGTACTTC.

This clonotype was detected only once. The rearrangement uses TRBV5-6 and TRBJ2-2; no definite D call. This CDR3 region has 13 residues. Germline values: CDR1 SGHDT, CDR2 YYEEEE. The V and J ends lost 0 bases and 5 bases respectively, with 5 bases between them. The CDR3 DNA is TGTGCCAGCAGCTTGGAACCAACCGGGGAGCTGTTTTTT. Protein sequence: CASSLEPTGELFF. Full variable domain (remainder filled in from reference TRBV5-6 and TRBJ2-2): DAGVTQSPTHLIKTRGQQVTLRCSPKSGHDTVSWYQQALGQGPQFIFQYYEEEERQRGNFPDRFSGHQFPNYSSELNVNALLLGDSALYLCASSLEPTGELFFGEGSRLTVL.

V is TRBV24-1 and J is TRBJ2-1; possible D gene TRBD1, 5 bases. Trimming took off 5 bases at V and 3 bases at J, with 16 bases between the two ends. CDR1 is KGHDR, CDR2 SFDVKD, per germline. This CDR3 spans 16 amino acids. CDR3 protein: CATSARTRNFYNEQFF. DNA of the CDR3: TGTGCCACCAGTGCCAGGACAAGGAATTTCTACAATGAGCAGTTCTTC.

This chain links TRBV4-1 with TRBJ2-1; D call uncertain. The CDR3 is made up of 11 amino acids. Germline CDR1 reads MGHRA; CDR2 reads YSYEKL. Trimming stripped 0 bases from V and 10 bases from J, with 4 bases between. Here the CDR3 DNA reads TGCGCCAGCAGCCAAGACCGGGAGCAGTTCTTC. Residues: CASSQDREQFF.

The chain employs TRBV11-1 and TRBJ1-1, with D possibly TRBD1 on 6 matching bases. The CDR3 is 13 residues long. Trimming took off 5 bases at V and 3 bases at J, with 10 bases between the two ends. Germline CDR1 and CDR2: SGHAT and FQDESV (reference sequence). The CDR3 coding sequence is TGTGCCAGCAGCCTCGCAGGGGACACTGAAGCTTTCTTT. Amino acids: CASSLAGDTEAFF. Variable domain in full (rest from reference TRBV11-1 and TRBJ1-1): EAEVAQSPRYKITEKSQAVAFWCDPISGHATLYWYRQILGQGPELLVQFQDESVVDDSQLPKDRFSAERLKGVDSTLKIQPAELGDSAMYLCASSLAGDTEAFFGQGTRLTVV.

In DNA, the CDR3 is TGCAGCGTCGTACCTGAGGATCAGCCCCAGCATTTT. Amino acids: CSVVPEDQPQHF. The chain is built from TRBV29-1 and TRBJ1-5; D remains ambiguous. Trimming shortened V by 6 bases and J by 5 bases, and 11 bases separated the two germline ends. Per the germline V gene, CDR1 is SQVTM and CDR2 is ANQGSEA. CDR3 length equals 12 residues.

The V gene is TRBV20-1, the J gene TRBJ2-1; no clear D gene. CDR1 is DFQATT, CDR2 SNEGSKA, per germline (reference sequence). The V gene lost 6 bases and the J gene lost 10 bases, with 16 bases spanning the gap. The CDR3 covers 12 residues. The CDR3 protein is CSATVNSVEQFF. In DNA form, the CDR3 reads TGCAGTGCCACTGTTAACTCCGTCGAGCAGTTCTTC.

CDR3 bases: TGCGCCAGCAGCCAAGCCCAGGGGGCCGGGGAGCTGTTTTTT. Amino acids: CASSQAQGAGELFF. V usage is TRBV4-3 and J usage is TRBJ2-2, with 7 bases identical to TRBD1. Germline CDR1 and CDR2: LGHNA and YSLEER. After removal of 1 base from V and 6 bases from J, the junction contained 2 bases not matched to a gene. There are 14 residues in the CDR3.

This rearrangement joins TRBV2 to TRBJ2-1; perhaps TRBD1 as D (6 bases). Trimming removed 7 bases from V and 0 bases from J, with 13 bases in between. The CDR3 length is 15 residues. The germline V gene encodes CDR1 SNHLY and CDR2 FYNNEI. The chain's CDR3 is CASNLDSSSYNEQFF. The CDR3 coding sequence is TGTGCCAGCAACCTGGACAGCAGCTCCTACAATGAGCAGTTCTTC.

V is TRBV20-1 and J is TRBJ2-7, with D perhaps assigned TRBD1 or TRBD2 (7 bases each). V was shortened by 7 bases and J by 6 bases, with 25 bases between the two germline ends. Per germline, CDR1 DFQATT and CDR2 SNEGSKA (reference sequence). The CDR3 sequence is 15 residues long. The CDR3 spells CSVATSPTGRGEQYF. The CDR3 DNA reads TGCAGTGTCGCTACATCGCCGACAGGGAGGGGCGAGCAGTACTTC.

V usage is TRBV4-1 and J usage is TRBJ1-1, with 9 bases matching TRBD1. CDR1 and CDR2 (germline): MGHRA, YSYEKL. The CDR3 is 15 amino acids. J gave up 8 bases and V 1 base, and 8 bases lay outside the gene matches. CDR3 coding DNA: TGCGCCAGCAGCCAAGGACAGGGGGGGCTCGAAGAAGCTTTCTTT. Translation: CASSQGQGGLEEAFF.

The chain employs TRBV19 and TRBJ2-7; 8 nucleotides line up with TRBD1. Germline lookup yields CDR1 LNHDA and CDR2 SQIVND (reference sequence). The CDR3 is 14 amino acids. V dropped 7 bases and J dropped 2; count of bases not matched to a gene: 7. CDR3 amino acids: CASTSDRAPYEQYF. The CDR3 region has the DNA TGTGCCAGTACCTCGGACAGGGCGCCCTACGAGCAGTACTTC.

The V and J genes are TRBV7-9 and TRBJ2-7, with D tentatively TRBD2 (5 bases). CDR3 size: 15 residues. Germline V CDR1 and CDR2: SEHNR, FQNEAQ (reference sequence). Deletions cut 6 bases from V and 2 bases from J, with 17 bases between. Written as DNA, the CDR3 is TGTGCCAGCAGTCATCCACTAGTAGCCGCCTACGAGCAGTACTTC. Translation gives CASSHPLVAAYEQYF.

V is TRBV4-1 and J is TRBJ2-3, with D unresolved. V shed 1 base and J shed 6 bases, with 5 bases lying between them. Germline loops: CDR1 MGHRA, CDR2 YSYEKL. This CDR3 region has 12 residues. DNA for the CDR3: TGCGCCAGCAGCCAAGGTCGCGATACGCAGTATTTT. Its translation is CASSQGRDTQYF.

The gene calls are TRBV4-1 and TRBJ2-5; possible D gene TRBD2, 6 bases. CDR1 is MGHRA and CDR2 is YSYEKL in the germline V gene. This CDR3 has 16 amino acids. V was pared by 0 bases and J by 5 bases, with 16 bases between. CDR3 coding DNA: TGCGCCAGCAGCCAAGAAATGGTTGCAGGAGGGGAGACCCAGTACTTC. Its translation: CASSQEMVAGGETQYF.

Written as DNA, the CDR3 is TGCAGTGCCAACAGACTGATCAGCGAGGGGGCTAGTACCTACAATGAGCAGTTCTTC. This codes for CSANRLISEGASTYNEQFF. The V call is TRBV20-1, the J call TRBJ2-1; 7 bases line up with TRBD1. The CDR3 is 19 residues long. Unmatched junction bases numbered 22, after V lost 6 bases and J lost 2 bases. From germline, CDR1 is DFQATT and CDR2 SNEGSKA (reference sequence).